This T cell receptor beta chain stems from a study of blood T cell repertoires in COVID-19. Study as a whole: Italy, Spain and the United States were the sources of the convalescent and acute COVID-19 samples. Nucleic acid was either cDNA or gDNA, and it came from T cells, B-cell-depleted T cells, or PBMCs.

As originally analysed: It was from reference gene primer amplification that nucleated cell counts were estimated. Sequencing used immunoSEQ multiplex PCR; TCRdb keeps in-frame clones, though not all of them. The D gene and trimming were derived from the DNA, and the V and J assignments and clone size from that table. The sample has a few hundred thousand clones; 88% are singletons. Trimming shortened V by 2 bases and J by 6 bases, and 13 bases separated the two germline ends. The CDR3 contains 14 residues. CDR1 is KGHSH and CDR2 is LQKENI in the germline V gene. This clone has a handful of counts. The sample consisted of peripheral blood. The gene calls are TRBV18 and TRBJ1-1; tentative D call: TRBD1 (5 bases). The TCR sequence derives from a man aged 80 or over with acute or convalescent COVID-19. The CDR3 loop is CASSPINGGSEAFF. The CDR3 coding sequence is TGTGCCAGCTCACCAATAAACGGGGGGTCTGAAGCTTTCTTT.